Here is one T cell receptor beta chain with its context. Deletions cut 1 base from V and 2 bases from J, with 18 bases between. Germline V CDR1 and CDR2: MNHNS, SASEGT. This CDR3 has 18 amino acids. For each subset, genomic DNA was distributed in equal portions over several immunoSEQ plates. Clones were read by immunoSEQ multiplex PCR, and TCRdb kept only the in-frame ones, dropping some. The table lists some 2.3 million clones, 85% to 95% of them singletons. The data belong to a study of shared clonotypes between healthy human individuals. Specimen: naive CD4+ T cells from PBMCs. The subset here: CD45RA+ positively selected. The chain carries TRBV6-1 and TRBJ1-5; D possibly corresponds to TRBD1 (6 bases). The clonotype originates from a man in his late teens or twenties in good health. Some clones in this sample may be carry-over from other donors' samples. CDR3 bases: TGTGCCAGCAGTGAAGGTCCGGACAGCCCTCGACGCAATCAGCCCCAGCATTTT. This codes for CASSEGPDSPRRNQPQHF.